One and the same sample provided the 28 T cell receptor beta chains below, sequenced in a study of control samples from healthy donors and cancer patients. Data came from immunoSEQ multiplex PCR; TCRdb stores just in-frame clones and leaves some out. The sample contains around 140,000 clones, 94% of which appear only once. The sequenced sample consisted of blood. The receptor source for this set is a man aged 35 to 55 in good health.

The chain employs TRBV25-1 and TRBJ1-5; no clear D gene. Trimming took off 4 bases at V and 3 bases at J, with 10 bases between the two ends. Per the germline V gene, CDR1 is MGHDK and CDR2 is SYGVNS. The CDR3 runs to 14 residues. The DNA of the CDR3 is TGTGCCAGCAGTGCCCCAGGCTTCAATCAGCCCCAGCATTTT. This translates into CASSAPGFNQPQHF.

The rearrangement joins TRBV4-3 to TRBJ2-3; 7 bases align to TRBD1. This CDR3 contains 16 residues. V lost 1 base and J lost 0; bases outside the gene matches: 4. Germline CDR1 reads LGHNA; CDR2 reads YSLEER. The CDR3 coding sequence is TGCGCCAGCAGCCAAGGGACACAGGGGAGCACAGATACGCAGTATTTT. Residues: CASSQGTQGSTDTQYF.

This clone was counted once. The chain employs TRBV11-2 and TRBJ2-3, with unresolved D. From germline, CDR1 is SGHAT and CDR2 FQNNGV. This CDR3 is built from 14 residues. Trimming pared 1 base from V and 3 bases from J, leaving 8 bases between. The CDR3 nucleotides read TGTGCCAGCAGCTTAGCTTCTCAAACAGATACGCAGTATTTT. Translation: CASSLASQTDTQYF.

This chain connects TRBV5-6 to TRBJ2-3; 14 bases agree with TRBD2. V trimming: 6 bases; J trimming: 6 bases; junction bases outside the gene matches: 12. The germline V gene has CDR1 SGHDT and CDR2 YYEEEE. This CDR3 is 17 amino acids long. This CDR3 reads CASTAPGGLAGEDTQYF. As DNA, the CDR3 is TGTGCCAGCACCGCCCCTGGGGGACTAGCGGGGGAGGATACGCAGTATTTT.

This clone was recorded only once. The genes are TRBV7-6 and TRBJ2-7; 10 bases match TRBD2. V lost 5 bases, J lost 3 bases, and 7 bases stayed unmatched. The CDR3 extends over 15 amino acids. Per the germline V gene, CDR1 is SGHVS and CDR2 is FNYEAQ. In DNA form, the CDR3 reads TGTGCCAGCAGCGGTCCGGGACTAGCGTTCTACGAGCAGTACTTC. Translated: CASSGPGLAFYEQYF.

The chain couples TRBV30 to TRBJ1-3; a weak D match, TRBD1 (6 bases). Germline assignment: CDR1 GTSNPN and CDR2 SVGIG (reference sequence). Trimming took 0 bases from V and 2 from J, leaving 11 bases between them. The CDR3 length is 15 residues. The CDR3 sequence: CAWSVNPGAGNTIYF. The CDR3 nucleotides are TGTGCCTGGAGTGTAAATCCAGGGGCTGGAAACACCATATATTTT.

This clone has just one count. The chain recombines TRBV6-5 with TRBJ2-5; 10 bases match TRBD1. Germline CDR1 reads MNHEY; CDR2 reads SVGAGI. Losses at the gene ends were 4 bases for V and 4 bases for J; bases not matched to a gene: 3. This CDR3 is built from 14 residues. CDR3 sequence: CASSWTGGLETQYF. The CDR3 nucleotides are TGTGCCAGCAGTTGGACAGGGGGATTAGAGACCCAGTACTTC.

V usage is TRBV15 and J usage is TRBJ2-2; a possible D gene is TRBD2 (7 bases). The CDR3 length is 16 residues. Trimming took off 2 bases at V and 5 bases at J, with 15 bases between the two ends. From germline, CDR1 is LNHNV and CDR2 YYDKDF (reference sequence). The CDR3 loop is CATSRWGGRGTGELFF. The CDR3 region has the DNA TGTGCCACCAGCAGATGGGGGGGCAGAGGGACCGGGGAGCTGTTTTTT.

V is TRBV27 and J is TRBJ2-2; TRBD2 agrees at 10 bases. In germline, CDR1 is MNHEY, CDR2 SMNVEV (reference sequence). This CDR3 has 17 amino acids. J gave up 7 bases and V 6 bases, and 14 bases lay outside the gene matches. In DNA, the CDR3 is TGTGCCAGCAGGCGTCCGGGACTAGCGTCCGCCGGCGGGGAGCTGTTTTTT. As protein: CASRRPGLASAGGELFF.

J is TRBJ2-1 and V is TRBV7-9; the D is unclear. Looked up from germline, CDR1 is SEHNR and CDR2 is FQNEAQ (reference sequence). The CDR3 has 9 amino acids. The V end lost 4 bases, the J end lost 10 bases, and 2 bases lay between the germline ends. The CDR3 DNA is TGTGCCAGCAGCTCCGAGCAGTTCTTC. This gives the protein CASSSEQFF.

The J gene is TRBJ2-3, the V gene TRBV4-2; 7 bases are shared with TRBD1. J lost 4 bases, V lost 3 bases, and 16 bases had no gene match. In germline, CDR1 is LGHNA, CDR2 YNFKEQ. There are 18 residues in the CDR3. DNA of the CDR3: TGTGCCAGCAGCCACCGGGACAGTAGGGGTGAAACCGCAGATACGCAGTATTTT. Translation gives CASSHRDSRGETADTQYF.

The chain uses TRBV4-3 and TRBJ2-2, with D perhaps assigned TRBD1 or TRBD2 (5 bases each). CDR3 length: 17 amino acids. Per the germline V gene, CDR1 is LGHNA and CDR2 is YSLEER. V was cut by 1 base and J by 4 bases, with 16 bases left in between. The CDR3 sequence is CASSQGGAARGTGELFF. DNA for the CDR3: TGCGCCAGCAGCCAAGGAGGGGCAGCTCGCGGCACCGGGGAGCTGTTTTTT.

The V gene is TRBV2, the J gene TRBJ2-1; no firm D call. Trimming pared 6 bases from V and 3 bases from J, leaving 3 bases between. The CDR3 spans 11 residues. Looked up from germline, CDR1 is SNHLY and CDR2 is FYNNEI. CDR3 sequence (DNA): TGTGCCAGCAGGTACTACAATGAGCAGTTCTTC. The encoded protein is CASRYYNEQFF.

The chain has TRBV24-1 and TRBJ1-5; D remains unclear. V dropped 3 bases and J dropped 4 bases, with 15 bases sitting between them. The CDR3 is 16 amino acids. Germline V gives CDR1 KGHDR, CDR2 SFDVKD. The CDR3 sequence is CATSDGRRGSNQPQHF. In nucleotides, the CDR3 is TGTGCCACCAGTGATGGGAGGAGAGGGTCGAATCAGCCCCAGCATTTT.

V is TRBV7-8 and J is TRBJ2-7; 8 bases line up with TRBD2. Germline assignment: CDR1 SGHVS and CDR2 FQNEAQ. The length of the CDR3 is 15 residues. V lost 5 bases, J lost 5 bases, and 11 bases stayed unmatched. CDR3 coding DNA: TGTGCCAGCAGCGGCCTTCTCGGGGGGGCGAACGAGCAGTACTTC. This encodes CASSGLLGGANEQYF.

This chain joins TRBV28 and TRBJ2-3, with D possibly TRBD2 on 6 matching bases. The CDR3 has 15 amino acids. Trimming stripped 7 bases from V and 6 bases from J, with 20 bases between. Germline-derived CDR1 and CDR2 are MDHEN and SYDVKM. The chain's CDR3 is CASKIPSDIRDTQYF. The CDR3 nucleotides are TGTGCCAGCAAGATCCCTAGCGACATCAGGGATACGCAGTATTTT.

J is TRBJ2-7 and V is TRBV4-1, with 8 bases aligning to TRBD2. CDR3 length: 15 residues. Unmatched junction bases numbered 5, after V lost 1 base and J lost 3 bases. Germline lookup yields CDR1 MGHRA and CDR2 YSYEKL. The CDR3 nucleotides are TGCGCCAGCAGCCAAGTTCCGGGAGGGGGCTACGAGCAGTACTTC. Translation gives CASSQVPGGGYEQYF.

The chain carries TRBV20-1 and TRBJ2-3; D might be TRBD1 or TRBD2, each matching 5 bases. Germline V gene lookup returns CDR1 DFQATT and CDR2 SNEGSKA (reference sequence). The CDR3 is 11 amino acids. CDR3 sequence (DNA): TGCAGGGGGGAAGGGTCCGATACGCAGTATTTT. Translating gives CRGEGSDTQYF.

CDR3 sequence (DNA): TGTGCCAGCAGTTTAGGGACTAGCGGGTCCCCCGAGACCCAGTACTTC. It translates to CASSLGTSGSPETQYF. This chain uses TRBV27 with TRBJ2-5, with 12 bases that match TRBD2. From germline, CDR1 is MNHEY and CDR2 SMNVEV (reference sequence). The CDR3 length is 16 residues. The V segment lost 2 bases and the J segment 5 bases; nucleotides outside the gene matches: 6.

The chain combines TRBV5-1 with TRBJ1-1, with 7 bases lining up with TRBD1. J was trimmed by 2 bases and V by 4 bases; bases with no gene match: 11. Germline V gives CDR1 SGHRS, CDR2 YFSETQ. The CDR3 runs to 16 residues. The CDR3 bases are TGCGCCAGCAGCCTCAATGACAGGGCTAAAAACACTGAAGCTTTCTTT. It encodes CASSLNDRAKNTEAFF. Drawing the rest from reference TRBV5-1 and TRBJ1-1, the complete variable domain is KAGVTQTPRYLIKTRGQQVTLSCSPISGHRSVSWYQQTPGQGLQFLFEYFSETQRNKGNFPGRFSGRQFSNSRSEMNVSTLELGDSALYLCASSLNDRAKNTEAFFGQGTRLTVV.

J is TRBJ1-3 and V is TRBV12-3 or TRBV12-4; D is undetermined. The length of the CDR3 is 13 residues. V was shortened by 2 bases and J by 1 base, with 3 bases between the two germline ends. The CDR3 region is CASSLPSGNTIYF. The CDR3, as DNA: TGTGCCAGCAGTTTACCTTCTGGAAACACCATATATTTT.

The chain joins TRBV9 to TRBJ2-1; TRBD2 agrees at 9 bases. The CDR3 loop spans 16 amino acids. The trim removed 0 bases at V and 5 bases at J, leaving 6 bases unmatched. Germline values: CDR1 SGDLS, CDR2 YYNGEE. Here the CDR3 DNA reads TGTGCCAGCAGCGTAGGAGCGGGGGGCGACCACAATGAGCAGTTCTTC. This gives the protein CASSVGAGGDHNEQFF.

This chain uses TRBV12-3 or TRBV12-4 with TRBJ1-4; TRBD1 matches 7 bases. The CDR3 is made up of 12 amino acids. Germline trimming cut 10 bases from V and 4 bases from J; bases unmatched to any gene: 3. CDR3 region: CATNRGNEKLFF. Here the CDR3 DNA reads TGTGCCACCAACAGGGGTAATGAAAAACTGTTTTTT.

The chain employs TRBV7-9 and TRBJ1-2; 7 bases match TRBD1. Trimming at V came to 5 bases and at J to 3 bases, leaving 3 bases not matched to a gene. This CDR3 contains 13 residues. Germline V gene sequence: CDR1 SEHNR, CDR2 FQNEAQ (reference sequence). CDR3: CASSTGEDYGYTF. The CDR3 region has the DNA TGTGCCAGCAGCACAGGGGAGGACTATGGCTACACCTTC. The full variable domain, its missing parts supplied by reference TRBV7-9 and TRBJ1-2, is DTGVSQNPRHKITKRGQNVTFRCDPISEHNRLYWYRQTLGQGPEFLTYFQNEAQLEKSRLLSDRFSAERPKGSFSTLEIQRTEQGDSAMYLCASSTGEDYGYTFGSGTRLTVV.

The chain couples TRBV10-3 to TRBJ1-1; D might be TRBD1 (6 bases). In germline, CDR1 is ENHRY, CDR2 SYGVKD. V was pared by 5 bases and J by 1 base, with 8 bases between. The CDR3 totals 13 residues. CDR3 sequence (DNA): TGTGCCATCAGTCGGACAGCGAACACTGAAGCTTTCTTT. It translates to CAISRTANTEAFF.

The rearrangement uses TRBV6-6 and TRBJ1-3; the match to TRBD1 covers 7 bases. Germline CDR1 MNHNY, CDR2 SVGAGI (reference sequence). This CDR3 is 15 amino acids long. V gave up 4 bases and J gave up 4 bases; unmatched junction bases: 7. The CDR3 sequence: CASSSRDRKGNTIYF. Here the CDR3 DNA reads TGTGCCAGCAGTTCCAGGGACAGAAAGGGAAACACCATATATTTT.

This chain's CDR3 is CASSSPSRARKYGYTF. CDR3 DNA: TGTGCCAGCAGCTCCCCCAGCAGGGCGAGAAAATATGGCTACACCTTC. The rearrangement links TRBV7-9 to TRBJ1-2, with D maybe TRBD1 (5 bases). The CDR3 contains 16 residues. The ends were cut back, 4 bases at V and 5 bases at J, with 20 bases in the middle. Germline V CDR1 and CDR2: SEHNR, FQNEAQ (reference sequence).

This rearrangement joins TRBV21-1 to TRBJ1-6. TRBV21-1 is an annotated pseudogene. This CDR3 is built from 15 residues. Here the CDR3 reads CAVCEASSYNSPLHF. DNA of the CDR3: TGTGCCGTCTGTGAGGCCAGCTCCTATAATTCACCCCTCCACTTT.